The clone carrying this T cell receptor beta chain has just a few counts. As yet, its antigen is unknown. Germline assignment: CDR1 MNHEY and CDR2 SMNVEV (reference sequence). The V end was cut by 5 bases, the J end by 0 bases, with 17 bases between. This CDR3 region has 17 residues. This entry comes from a study of T-cell reconstitution after alpha-beta-depleted transplantation in children. Study-wide results and caveats: The main origin of T-cell counts and diversity one year after transplant was newly produced T cells. Surviving recipient T cells and intrathymic progenitors accounted for some patients' high TCRbeta diversity at day 60.

Preparation of the TCRbeta library used unique molecular identifiers. TCRdb re-called the PCR reads with MiXCR, one entry per CDR3 protein. The top ten clones hold around 35% of a sample with roughly 5,000 distinct CDR3 sequences, roughly 25% of them seen once. The rearrangement uses TRBV27 and TRBJ2-1, with D tentatively TRBD2 (6 bases). The input for sequencing was PBMCs, mostly from graft donor cells, taken 60 days after TCRalphabeta/CD19-depleted stem cell transplant. The receptor's source is a male patient between 2 and 15 years old who had a stem cell transplant for acute lymphoblastic leukemia, so the T cells may come from the graft donor. The chain's CDR3 is CASSQGASVSSYNEQFF. DNA for the CDR3: TGTGCCAGCAGTCAAGGGGCTAGCGTTAGCTCCTACAATGAGCAGTTCTTC.